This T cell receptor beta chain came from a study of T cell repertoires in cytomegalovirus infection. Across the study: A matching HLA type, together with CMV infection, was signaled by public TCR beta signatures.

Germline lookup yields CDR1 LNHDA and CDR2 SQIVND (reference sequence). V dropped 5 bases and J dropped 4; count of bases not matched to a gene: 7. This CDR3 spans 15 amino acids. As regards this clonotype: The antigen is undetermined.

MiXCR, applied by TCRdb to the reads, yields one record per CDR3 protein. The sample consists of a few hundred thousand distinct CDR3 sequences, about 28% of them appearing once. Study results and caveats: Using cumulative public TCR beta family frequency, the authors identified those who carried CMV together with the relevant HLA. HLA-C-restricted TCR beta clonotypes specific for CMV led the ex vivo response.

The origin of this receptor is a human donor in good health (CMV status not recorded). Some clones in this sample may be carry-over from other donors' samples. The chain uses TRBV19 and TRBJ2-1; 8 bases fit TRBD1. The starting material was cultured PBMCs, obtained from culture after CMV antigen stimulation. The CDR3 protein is CASSASGGIYNEQFF. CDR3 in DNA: TGTGCCAGTAGTGCCTCAGGGGGCATATACAATGAGCAGTTCTTC.